The 22 T cell receptor beta chains below all came from one sample that was sequenced in a study of cytomegalovirus exposure and HLA in healthy donors (dated by TCRdb to about 2017). Libraries came from the immunoSEQ multiplex PCR assay. As stored in TCRdb, this immuneACCESS dataset retains in-frame rearrangements with V and J assigned. A fraction of the clones does not appear; measured against another copy, unresolved V genes explain less than half of the discrepancy, and the remainder lacks a known reason. This sample lists over 120,000 clones; 94% were detected once. Less than 2% of the sample lies in the top ten. The sequenced material came from PBMCs. These TCRs come from a man younger than 35 in good health and CMV-seropositive.

This clone was observed once. The chain has TRBV11-1 and TRBJ2-2; TRBD1 aligns across 7 bases. This CDR3 has 15 amino acids. Germline V gene data show CDR1 as SGHAT and CDR2 as FQDESV (reference sequence). Trimming removed 5 bases from V and 3 bases from J; junction bases left unmatched: 6. Here the CDR3 DNA reads TGTGCCAGCAGCCCGGGGACAGTAGACACCGGGGAGCTGTTTTTT. Protein: CASSPGTVDTGELFF.

The V and J genes are TRBV2 and TRBJ1-1; 8 bases match TRBD1. The CDR3 extends over 14 amino acids. V lost 7 bases, J lost 4 bases, and 8 bases stayed unmatched. Germline V gene lookup returns CDR1 SNHLY and CDR2 FYNNEI. The chain's CDR3 is CASNPQGAVTEAFF. For the CDR3, the DNA is TGTGCCAGCAATCCGCAGGGGGCCGTCACTGAAGCTTTCTTT.

The chain joins TRBV5-3 to TRBJ1-2; the D is unclear. TRBV5-3 has ORF status, its function being uncertain. V lost 0 bases and J 6 bases, leaving 9 bases between the germline ends. The CDR3 consists of 13 residues. Written as DNA, the CDR3 is TGTGCCAGAAGCTTGGACCCCAGGAATGGCTACACCTTC. This encodes CARSLDPRNGYTF.

This chain uses TRBV5-6 with TRBJ2-1, with unresolved D. CDR1 and CDR2 from the germline V gene are SGHDT and YYEEEE. V lost 0 bases, J lost 6 bases, and 10 bases lay in between. This CDR3 is built from 14 residues. CDR3 in DNA: TGTGCCAGCAGCTTGGGCTTCCCGGGCAATGAGCAGTTCTTC. Translation gives CASSLGFPGNEQFF.

The CDR3 DNA reads as TGCGCCAGCAGCCATCCTAATCAGCCCCAGCATTTT. Translating it yields CASSHPNQPQHF. The chain has TRBV4-1 and TRBJ1-5, with D unresolved. The CDR3 length is 12 residues. V was trimmed by 3 bases and J by 4 bases, leaving 4 bases between them. Looked up from germline, CDR1 is MGHRA and CDR2 is YSYEKL.

The chain carries TRBV5-1 and TRBJ2-2, with unresolved D. This CDR3 has 13 residues. Germline CDR1 is SGHRS and CDR2 is YFSETQ. Trimming pared 2 bases from V and 1 base from J, leaving 3 bases between. CDR3 bases: TGCGCCAGCAGCTTTAGGAACACCGGGGAGCTGTTTTTT. It is translated as CASSFRNTGELFF.

The V call is TRBV5-1, the J call TRBJ1-1; possible D gene TRBD1, 5 bases. Germline loops: CDR1 SGHRS, CDR2 YFSETQ. The CDR3 runs 14 residues. V lost 4 bases, J lost 1 base, and 11 bases lay in between. The CDR3 coding sequence is TGCGCCAGCAGCGATAGACAGACGAACACTGAAGCTTTCTTT. Its translation is CASSDRQTNTEAFF.

This rearrangement joins TRBV28 to TRBJ1-4, with 7 bases fitting TRBD1. V was clipped by 4 bases and J by 11 bases; unmatched bases: 4. The CDR3 spans 12 residues. From germline, CDR1 is MDHEN and CDR2 SYDVKM. The chain's CDR3 is CASSSPGQKLFF. Here the CDR3 DNA reads TGTGCCAGCAGTTCACCGGGACAGAAACTGTTTTTT.

The chain carries TRBV14 and TRBJ2-3; weak D call: TRBD2 (6 bases). Germline CDR1 is SGHDN and CDR2 is FVKESK. V lost 3 bases, J lost 5 bases, and 9 bases lay in between. This CDR3 region has 13 residues. The CDR3 DNA follows: TGTGCCAGCAGCCAGGGACTCTTAGATACGCAGTATTTT. It encodes CASSQGLLDTQYF.

The chain uses TRBV5-1 and TRBJ2-2, with 9 bases matching TRBD1. Trimming cost V 3 bases and J 5 bases; bases outside gene matches: 8. Looked up from germline, CDR1 is SGHRS and CDR2 is YFSETQ. This CDR3 is built from 16 residues. The CDR3 DNA sequence: TGCGCCAGCAGCTCACCCGACAGGGGGGGGACCGGGGAGCTGTTTTTT. Amino acids: CASSSPDRGGTGELFF.

This rearrangement joins TRBV28 to TRBJ2-4; the D gene is possibly TRBD2 (6 bases). V was shortened by 5 bases and J by 3 bases, with 11 bases between the two germline ends. The CDR3 runs 14 residues. CDR1 is MDHEN and CDR2 is SYDVKM in the germline V gene. Here the CDR3 reads CASSTGVGKNIQYF. CDR3 DNA: TGTGCCAGCAGTACGGGGGTTGGCAAAAACATTCAGTACTTC.

This clone was detected once. The V call is TRBV6-5, the J call TRBJ2-1, with D perhaps matching TRBD1 (6 bases). Germline V gives CDR1 MNHEY, CDR2 SVGAGI. The CDR3 has 12 residues. V was shortened by 7 bases and J by 10 bases, with 14 bases between the two germline ends. CDR3 sequence (DNA): TGTGCCAGCACCGGAAGGGGGAAAGAGCAGTTCTTC. Protein product: CASTGRGKEQFF.

V gene TRBV18 combines with J gene TRBJ1-1, with D perhaps TRBD1 (6 bases). CDR1 and CDR2 (germline): KGHSH, LQKENI. The CDR3 loop spans 14 amino acids. V lost 4 bases to trimming and J lost 4 bases, with 13 bases between them. The CDR3 DNA is TGTGCCAGCTCACTAATCAGGGGTTTCACTGAAGCTTTCTTT. As protein: CASSLIRGFTEAFF.

The rearrangement uses TRBV7-8 and TRBJ2-1; 9 bases match TRBD2. CDR1 and CDR2 from the germline V gene are SGHVS and FQNEAQ. V was pared by 1 base and J by 7 bases, with 5 bases of the junction left unmatched. The CDR3 loop spans 15 amino acids. CDR3 sequence: CASSLGGGRVNEQFF. As DNA, the CDR3 is TGTGCCAGCAGCTTAGGGGGCGGGAGGGTTAATGAGCAGTTCTTC.

Turning to this clone: Other DNA sequences in this specimen translate into the identical CDR3. The rearrangement joins TRBV9 to TRBJ2-3; tentatively, D is TRBD2 (5 bases). Germline CDR1 SGDLS, CDR2 YYNGEE. The CDR3 totals 15 residues. V gave up 3 bases and J gave up 0 bases, with 11 bases separating them. CDR3 DNA: TGTGCCAGCAGCGGGGGAGCCTCTAGCACAGATACGCAGTATTTT. Translated: CASSGGASSTDTQYF.

A few counts support this clone. This chain joins TRBV19 and TRBJ1-2; 8 bases are a match to TRBD1. Per the germline V gene, CDR1 is LNHDA and CDR2 is SQIVND (reference sequence). There are 14 residues in the CDR3. Trimming at V came to 6 bases and at J to 3 bases, leaving 6 bases not matched to a gene. The chain's CDR3 is CASRNRGIDYGYTF. In nucleotides, the CDR3 is TGTGCCAGTAGGAACAGGGGGATAGACTATGGCTACACCTTC.

This chain links TRBV25-1 with TRBJ2-2; 7 bases map to TRBD1. The germline gives CDR1 MGHDK, CDR2 SYGVNS. The CDR3 length is 16 residues. With V trimmed by 3 bases and J by 2 bases, 6 bases remained unmatched. CDR3 in amino acids: CASSDSGTANTGELFF. The CDR3 DNA follows: TGTGCCAGCAGTGACTCCGGGACAGCCAACACCGGGGAGCTGTTTTTT.

The V and J genes are TRBV5-1 and TRBJ1-5; D unclear. CDR1 is SGHRS and CDR2 is YFSETQ in the germline V gene. The CDR3 has 14 amino acids. V gave up 0 bases and J gave up 3 bases, with 7 bases separating them. The CDR3 nucleotides read TGCGCCAGCAGCTTGGACACCTCCAATCAGCCCCAGCATTTT. Protein sequence: CASSLDTSNQPQHF. The full variable domain, completed using reference TRBV5-1 and TRBJ1-5, is KAGVTQTPRYLIKTRGQQVTLSCSPISGHRSVSWYQQTPGQGLQFLFEYFSETQRNKGNFPGRFSGRQFSNSRSEMNVSTLELGDSALYLCASSLDTSNQPQHFGDGTRLSIL.

CDR3 region: CASSSSGLAPETQYF. CDR3 in DNA: TGTGCCAGCTCGTCCAGCGGGTTGGCCCCAGAGACCCAGTACTTC. The chain links TRBV18 to TRBJ2-5; possible D gene TRBD2, 6 bases. Germline CDR1 reads KGHSH; CDR2 reads LQKENI. The CDR3 is made up of 15 amino acids. V was trimmed by 6 bases and J by 4 bases, leaving 18 bases between them.

V gene TRBV7-9 combines with J gene TRBJ2-7, with unresolved D. Trimming cost V 5 bases and J 6 bases, with 8 bases left between them. The CDR3 is 11 residues long. Germline V lookup: CDR1 SEHNR, CDR2 FQNEAQ (reference sequence). CDR3 DNA: TGTGCCAGCAGCCCCCAGTCCGAGCAGTACTTC. Amino acids: CASSPQSEQYF.

This clone has only one observation. The chain links TRBV7-2 to TRBJ2-7, with 7 positions matching TRBD2. CDR1 is SGHTA and CDR2 is FQGNSA in the germline V gene. The ends lost 0 bases at V and 10 bases at J; junction bases unmatched: 9. This CDR3 comprises 14 residues. CDR3 nucleotide sequence: TGTGCCAGCAGCTTAGCGGGAGGGCCTGCGGGTCAGTACTTC. This encodes CASSLAGGPAGQYF. The whole variable domain, remainder taken from reference TRBV7-2 and TRBJ2-7, is GAGVSQSPSNKVTEKGKDVELRCDPISGHTALYWYRQSLGQGLEFLIYFQGNSAPDKSGLPSDRFSAERTGGSVSTLTIQRTQQEDSAVYLCASSLAGGPAGQYFGPGTRLTVT.

The chain has TRBV10-3 and TRBJ1-1, with 7 positions matching TRBD1. This CDR3 is built from 13 residues. CDR1 is ENHRY and CDR2 is SYGVKD in the germline V gene. V shed 6 bases, J shed 4 bases, and the junction held 5 bases outside the gene matches. The CDR3 protein is CAISDRAATEAFF. The CDR3 nucleotides are TGTGCCATCAGCGACAGGGCCGCCACTGAAGCTTTCTTT.